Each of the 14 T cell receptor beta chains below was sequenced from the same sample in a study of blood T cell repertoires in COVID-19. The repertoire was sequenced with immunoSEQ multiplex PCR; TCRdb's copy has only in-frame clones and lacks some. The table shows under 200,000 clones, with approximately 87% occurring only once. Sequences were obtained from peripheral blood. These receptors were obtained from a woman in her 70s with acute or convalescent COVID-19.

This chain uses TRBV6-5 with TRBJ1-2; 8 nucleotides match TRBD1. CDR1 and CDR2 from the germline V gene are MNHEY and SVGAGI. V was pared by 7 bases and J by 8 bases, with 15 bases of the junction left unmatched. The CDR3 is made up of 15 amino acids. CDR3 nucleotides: TGTGCCAGCACGAGAGGACAGGGCCTGGGGGGGGGCTACACCTTC. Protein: CASTRGQGLGGGYTF.

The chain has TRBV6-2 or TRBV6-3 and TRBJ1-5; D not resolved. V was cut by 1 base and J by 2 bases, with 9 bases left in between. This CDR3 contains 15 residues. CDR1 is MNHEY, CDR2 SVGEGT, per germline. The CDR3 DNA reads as TGTGCCAGCAGTTACTGGCAGGCGCGCAATCAGCCCCAGCATTTT. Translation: CASSYWQARNQPQHF.

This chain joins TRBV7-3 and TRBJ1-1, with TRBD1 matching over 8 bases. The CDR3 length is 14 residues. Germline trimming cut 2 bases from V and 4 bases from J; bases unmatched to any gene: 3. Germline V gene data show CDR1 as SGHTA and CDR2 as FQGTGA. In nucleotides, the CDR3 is TGTGCCAGCAGCTTAGGAGGACAGGGCACTGAAGCTTTCTTT. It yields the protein CASSLGGQGTEAFF.

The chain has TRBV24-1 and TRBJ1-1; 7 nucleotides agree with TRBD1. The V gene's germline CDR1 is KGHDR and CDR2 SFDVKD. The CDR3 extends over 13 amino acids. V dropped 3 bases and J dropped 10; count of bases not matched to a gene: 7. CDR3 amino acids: CATSDPGQAGAFF. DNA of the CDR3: TGTGCCACCAGTGATCCTGGACAGGCGGGAGCTTTCTTT.

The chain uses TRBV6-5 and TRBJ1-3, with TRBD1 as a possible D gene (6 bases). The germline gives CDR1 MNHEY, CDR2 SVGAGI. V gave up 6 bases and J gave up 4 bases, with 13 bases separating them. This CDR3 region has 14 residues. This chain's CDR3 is CASSLQGFGNTIYF. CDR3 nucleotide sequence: TGTGCCAGCAGCTTGCAGGGGTTCGGAAACACCATATATTTT.

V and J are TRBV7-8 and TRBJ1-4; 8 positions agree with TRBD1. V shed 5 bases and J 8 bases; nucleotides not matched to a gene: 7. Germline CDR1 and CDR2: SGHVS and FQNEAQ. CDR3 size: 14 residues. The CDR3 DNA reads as TGTGCCAGCAGCCTCGGACAGGGCAGCGAAAAACTGTTTTTT. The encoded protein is CASSLGQGSEKLFF.

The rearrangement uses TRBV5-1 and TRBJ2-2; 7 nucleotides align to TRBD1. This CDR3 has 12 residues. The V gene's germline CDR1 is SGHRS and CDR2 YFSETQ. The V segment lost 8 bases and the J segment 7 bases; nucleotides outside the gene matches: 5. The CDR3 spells CASNRGSGELFF. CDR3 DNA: TGCGCCAGTAACAGGGGTAGCGGGGAGCTGTTTTTT. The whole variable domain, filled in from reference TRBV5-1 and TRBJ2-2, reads KAGVTQTPRYLIKTRGQQVTLSCSPISGHRSVSWYQQTPGQGLQFLFEYFSETQRNKGNFPGRFSGRQFSNSRSEMNVSTLELGDSALYLCASNRGSGELFFGEGSRLTVL.

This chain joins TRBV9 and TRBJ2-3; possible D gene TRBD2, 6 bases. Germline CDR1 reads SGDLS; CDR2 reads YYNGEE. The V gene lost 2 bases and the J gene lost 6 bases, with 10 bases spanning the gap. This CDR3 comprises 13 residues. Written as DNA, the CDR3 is TGTGCCAGCAGCGTTACGGGAGTGGATACGCAGTATTTT. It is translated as CASSVTGVDTQYF.

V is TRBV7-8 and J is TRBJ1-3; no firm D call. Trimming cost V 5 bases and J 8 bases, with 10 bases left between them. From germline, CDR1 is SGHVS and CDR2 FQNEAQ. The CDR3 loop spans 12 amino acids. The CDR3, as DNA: TGTGCCAGCAGCCATGGAAGCGACACCATATATTTT. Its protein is CASSHGSDTIYF.

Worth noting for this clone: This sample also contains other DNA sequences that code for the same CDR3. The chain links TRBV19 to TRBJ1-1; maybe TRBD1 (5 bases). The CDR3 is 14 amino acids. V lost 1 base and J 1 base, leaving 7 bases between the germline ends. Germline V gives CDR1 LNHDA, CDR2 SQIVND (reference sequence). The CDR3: CASSIAGENTEAFF. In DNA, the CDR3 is TGTGCCAGTAGTATAGCGGGGGAGAACACTGAAGCTTTCTTT. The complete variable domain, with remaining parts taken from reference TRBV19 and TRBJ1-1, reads DGGITQSPKYLFRKEGQNVTLSCEQNLNHDAMYWYRQDPGQGLRLIYYSQIVNDFQKGDIAEGYSVSREKKESFPLTVTSAQKNPTAFYLCASSIAGENTEAFFGQGTRLTVV.

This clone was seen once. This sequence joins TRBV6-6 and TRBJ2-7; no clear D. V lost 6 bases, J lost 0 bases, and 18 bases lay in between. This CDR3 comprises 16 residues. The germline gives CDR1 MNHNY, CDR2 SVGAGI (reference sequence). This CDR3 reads CASRSKNRVSSYEQYF. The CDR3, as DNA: TGTGCCAGCAGATCCAAAAACAGAGTAAGCTCCTACGAGCAGTACTTC.

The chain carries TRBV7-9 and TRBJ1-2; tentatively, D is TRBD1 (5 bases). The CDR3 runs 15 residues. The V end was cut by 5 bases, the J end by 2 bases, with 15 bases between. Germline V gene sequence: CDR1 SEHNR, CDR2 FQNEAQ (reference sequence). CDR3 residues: CASSPSAGRNYGYTF. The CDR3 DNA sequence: TGTGCCAGCAGCCCCTCCGCAGGGAGGAACTATGGCTACACCTTC.

The CDR3: CASSAGQYNEQFF. In DNA, the CDR3 is TGTGCCAGCAGTGCTGGACAGTACAATGAGCAGTTCTTC. V is TRBV2 and J is TRBJ2-1; D is perhaps TRBD1 (6 bases). Trimming cost V 4 bases and J 4 bases, with 8 bases left between them. This CDR3 contains 13 residues. Germline CDR1 and CDR2: SNHLY and FYNNEI.

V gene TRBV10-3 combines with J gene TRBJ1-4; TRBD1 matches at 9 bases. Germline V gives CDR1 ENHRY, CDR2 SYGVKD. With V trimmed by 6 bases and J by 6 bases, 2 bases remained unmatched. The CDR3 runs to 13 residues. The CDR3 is CAIRQGADEKLFF. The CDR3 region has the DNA TGTGCCATCAGACAGGGGGCGGATGAAAAACTGTTTTTT.